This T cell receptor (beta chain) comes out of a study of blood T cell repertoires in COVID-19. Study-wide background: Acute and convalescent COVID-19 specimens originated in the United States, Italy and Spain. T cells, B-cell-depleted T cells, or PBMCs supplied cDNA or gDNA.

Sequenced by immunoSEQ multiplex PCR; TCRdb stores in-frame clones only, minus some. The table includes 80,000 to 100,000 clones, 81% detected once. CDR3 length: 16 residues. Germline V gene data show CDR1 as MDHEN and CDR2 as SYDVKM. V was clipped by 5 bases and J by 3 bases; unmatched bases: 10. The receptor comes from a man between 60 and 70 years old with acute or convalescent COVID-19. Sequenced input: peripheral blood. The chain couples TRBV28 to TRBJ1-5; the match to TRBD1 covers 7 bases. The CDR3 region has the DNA TGTGCCAGCAGTCGTAGATATGGGACAGCCAATCAGCCCCAGCATTTT. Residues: CASSRRYGTANQPQHF.